Listed below are T cell receptor beta chains from one sample, sequenced in a study of blood T cell repertoires in COVID-19. Produced via immunoSEQ multiplex PCR; TCRdb's table is partial and in-frame only. The sample gives about 180,000 clones, 70% to 90% of which show up once; under 3.5% is in the top ten. The specimen sequenced was peripheral blood. The receptors here all came from a man between 60 and 75 years old with acute or convalescent COVID-19. CDR3s include the opening cysteine and the closing phenylalanine or tryptophan. A D gene is named only where the DNA matches it firmly. Clone size is not always given. Where it is, it says once, few, many or a class for expanded clones.

TRBV27	.	TRBJ2-7	13	.	CASSLSRIYEQYF	TGTGCCAGCAGTTTATCGCGGATCTACGAGCAGTACTTC
TRBV28	.	TRBJ2-1	16	TRBD2	CASSFPGLAGVGEQFF	TGTGCCAGCAGCTTCCCGGGACTAGCGGGAGTCGGTGAGCAGTTCTTC
TRBV5-5	.	TRBJ2-3	16	TRBD1	CASSPTGGQGMDTQYF	TGTGCCAGCAGTCCGACGGGCGGACAGGGTATGGATACGCAGTATTTT
TRBV14	.	TRBJ2-7	14	TRBD2	CASRLAGSSYEQYF	TGTGCCAGCAGGCTAGCGGGGAGCTCCTACGAGCAGTACTTC
TRBV29-1	once	TRBJ1-2	12	TRBD1	CSTGDSNYGYTF	TGCAGCACTGGGGACAGCAACTATGGCTACACCTTC
TRBV7-2	.	TRBJ1-1	16	.	CASSPQGGRIGTEAFF	TGTGCCAGCAGCCCCCAGGGAGGGAGAATTGGCACTGAAGCTTTCTTT
TRBV4-1	once	TRBJ2-4	19	TRBD2	CASSQAGLAGLGAKNIQYF	TGCGCCAGCAGCCAAGCGGGACTAGCGGGGCTAGGTGCCAAAAACATTCAGTACTTC
TRBV29-1	.	TRBJ2-2	11	.	CSVVFTGELFF	TGCAGCGTTGTATTCACCGGGGAGCTGTTTTTT
TRBV6-5	.	TRBJ1-1	13	.	CASRMGSHTEAFF	TGTGCCAGCCGAATGGGGAGTCACACTGAAGCTTTCTTT
TRBV6-2/TRBV6-3	.	TRBJ2-1	15	.	CASSYLGTSRNEQFF	TGTGCCAGCAGTTACTTAGGGACAAGCCGCAATGAGCAGTTCTTC
TRBV5-4	.	TRBJ2-5	15	TRBD1	CASSLEGTGGETQYF	TGTGCCAGCAGCTTGGAAGGGACAGGGGGCGAGACCCAGTACTTC
TRBV7-3	.	TRBJ2-5	16	TRBD1	CASSSGQGYSQETQYF	TGTGCCAGCAGCTCGGGACAGGGGTACTCACAAGAGACCCAGTACTTC
TRBV24-1	.	TRBJ2-7	15	TRBD2	CATIPGGAGSYEQYF	TGTGCCACCATACCGGGAGGGGCCGGTTCCTACGAGCAGTACTTC
TRBV7-3	once	TRBJ2-3	14	TRBD2	CASSPGGGTDTQYF	TGTGCCAGCAGCCCTGGGGGGGGCACAGATACGCAGTATTTT
TRBV27	once	TRBJ2-3	17	TRBD2	CASRGNSGRMGHRWQYF	TGTGCCAGCAGGGGGAATAGCGGGAGAATGGGACACAGATGGCAGTATTTT
TRBV6-2/TRBV6-3	few	TRBJ2-3	16	TRBD2	CASSVGSGGTTDTQYF	TGTGCCAGCAGCGTAGGGTCGGGGGGGACCACAGATACGCAGTATTTT
TRBV2	.	TRBJ1-6	15	TRBD1	CAGKVQGVPNSPLHF	TGTGCCGGGAAGGTACAGGGGGTCCCCAATTCACCCCTCCACTTT
TRBV19	.	TRBJ2-5	16	TRBD1	CASSPQGNRGLKTQYF	TGTGCCAGTAGTCCTCAGGGCAACAGGGGGCTGAAGACCCAGTACTTC
TRBV15	.	TRBJ2-1	16	.	CATSPKENKGRDEQFF	TGTGCCACCAGCCCAAAGGAGAACAAGGGGCGAGATGAGCAGTTCTTC
TRBV28	.	TRBJ2-7	15	.	CASSLAGLSSYEQYF	TGTGCCAGCAGTTTAGCAGGATTAAGCTCCTACGAGCAGTACTTC
TRBV19	.	TRBJ2-3	14	.	CASKVRSEGDTQYF	TGTGCCAGTAAGGTTAGGTCGGAGGGAGATACGCAGTATTTT
TRBV6-6	.	TRBJ2-7	15	TRBD1	CASSYPGTGGYEQYF	TGTGCCAGCAGTTATCCGGGGACAGGGGGCTACGAGCAGTACTTC
TRBV6-6	few	TRBJ2-2	16	TRBD2	CASSPSGRKGTGELFF	TGTGCCAGCAGTCCGAGCGGGAGGAAGGGCACCGGGGAGCTGTTTTTT
TRBV6-5	once	TRBJ2-7	15	TRBD2	CASSYSGLAPYEQYF	TGTGCCAGCAGTTACTCGGGACTAGCCCCCTACGAGCAGTACTTC
TRBV18	.	TRBJ2-1	18	.	CASSPQQGGGPSYNEQFF	TGTGCCAGCTCACCACAACAAGGAGGCGGGCCATCCTACAATGAGCAGTTCTTC
TRBV6-1	.	TRBJ2-4	17	TRBD2	CASSEGYGRLAKNIQYF	TGTGCCAGCAGTGAGGGCTACGGGAGGTTAGCCAAAAACATTCAGTACTTC
TRBV7-2	.	TRBJ1-1	15	.	CASSIDHGGNTEAFF	TGTGCCAGCAGCATCGACCACGGAGGGAACACTGAAGCTTTCTTT
TRBV5-1	.	TRBJ2-2	15	.	CASSFISGVTGELFF	TGCGCCAGCAGCTTTATTTCGGGAGTCACCGGGGAGCTGTTTTTT
TRBV6-2/TRBV6-3	.	TRBJ2-7	17	TRBD1	CASSRGWGQAWTYEQYF	TGTGCCAGCAGTCGGGGATGGGGACAGGCGTGGACTTACGAGCAGTACTTC
TRBV6-6	.	TRBJ1-5	16	.	CASSPANLRGNQPQHF	TGTGCCAGCAGTCCCGCGAACCTCAGGGGCAATCAGCCCCAGCATTTT
TRBV9	.	TRBJ2-1	14	TRBD2	CASSERTSGGEQFF	TGTGCCAGCAGCGAGCGGACTAGCGGCGGTGAGCAGTTCTTC
TRBV7-8	.	TRBJ1-6	13	.	CASARGRNSPLHF	TGTGCCAGCGCTAGGGGAAGGAATTCACCCCTCCACTTT
TRBV5-1	.	TRBJ2-3	14	TRBD2	CASKRGRFSDTQYF	TGCGCCAGCAAACGCGGGAGGTTCTCAGATACGCAGTATTTT
TRBV4-2	.	TRBJ1-5	16	TRBD1	CASSQEEGARGQPQHF	TGTGCCAGCAGCCAAGAGGAGGGGGCGCGAGGTCAGCCCCAGCATTTT
TRBV29-1	once	TRBJ2-7	13	TRBD2	CSAKREGSYEQYF	TGCAGCGCCAAGCGGGAGGGATCCTACGAGCAGTACTTC
TRBV24-1	.	TRBJ2-5	14	.	CATSDGGTQETQYF	TGTGCCACCAGTGACGGCGGGACGCAAGAGACCCAGTACTTC
TRBV21-1	.	TRBJ1-1	15	.	CASSKRKGGNTEAFF	TGTGCCAGCAGCAAAAGGAAAGGGGGGAACACTGAAGCTTTCTTT
TRBV27	few	TRBJ1-6	14	.	CASSLSLAGSPLHF	TGTGCCAGCAGTTTATCGTTAGCGGGTTCACCCCTCCACTTT
TRBV7-2	.	TRBJ1-1	15	.	CASSSAGAMNTEAFF	TGTGCCAGCAGCTCCGCAGGGGCTATGAACACTGAAGCTTTCTTT
TRBV7-2	.	TRBJ1-1	17	TRBD1	CASSFSAAGTANTEAFF	TGTGCCAGCAGCTTTAGTGCAGCCGGGACAGCGAACACTGAAGCTTTCTTT
TRBV6-5	.	TRBJ1-3	13	.	CASRTQGKNTIYF	TGTGCCAGCAGGACACAGGGAAAGAACACCATATATTTT
TRBV25-1	.	TRBJ1-1	13	TRBD1	CASSKDRGAEAFF	TGTGCCAGCAGTAAGGACAGGGGAGCCGAAGCTTTCTTT
TRBV19	.	TRBJ2-2	14	.	CASTRLLDTGELFF	TGTGCCAGTACGAGACTCCTCGACACCGGGGAGCTGTTTTTT
TRBV10-3	many	TRBJ2-1	16	.	CAISDTSSWSYNEQFF	TGTGCCATCAGTGACACTTCTAGTTGGTCCTACAATGAGCAGTTCTTC
TRBV7-9	few	TRBJ1-2	15	.	CASSFGIVTGYGYTF	TGTGCCAGCAGCTTCGGGATAGTTACAGGGTATGGCTACACCTTC
TRBV7-2	.	TRBJ1-6	15	TRBD1	CASSPTGQLNSPLHF	TGTGCCAGCAGCCCCACGGGACAGCTTAATTCACCCCTCCACTTT
TRBV28	.	TRBJ2-3	16	TRBD1	CASSYSGQGYTDTQYF	TGTGCCAGCAGTTACTCCGGACAGGGCTACACAGATACGCAGTATTTT
TRBV10-3	.	TRBJ2-3	15	.	CAISVAPESADTQYF	TGTGCCATCAGTGTAGCCCCGGAGTCTGCAGATACGCAGTATTTT
TRBV5-1	.	TRBJ2-7	16	.	CASSLDPDRQTYEQYF	TGCGCCAGCAGCCTGGATCCTGACAGGCAAACCTACGAGCAGTACTTC
TRBV13	.	TRBJ2-7	15	TRBD1	CASSPTGTELYEQYF	TGTGCCAGCAGCCCCACCGGGACAGAGCTCTACGAGCAGTACTTC
TRBV28	.	TRBJ2-5	14	TRBD2	CASSKKGGWATQYF	TGTGCCAGCAGCAAGAAGGGAGGGTGGGCGACCCAGTACTTC